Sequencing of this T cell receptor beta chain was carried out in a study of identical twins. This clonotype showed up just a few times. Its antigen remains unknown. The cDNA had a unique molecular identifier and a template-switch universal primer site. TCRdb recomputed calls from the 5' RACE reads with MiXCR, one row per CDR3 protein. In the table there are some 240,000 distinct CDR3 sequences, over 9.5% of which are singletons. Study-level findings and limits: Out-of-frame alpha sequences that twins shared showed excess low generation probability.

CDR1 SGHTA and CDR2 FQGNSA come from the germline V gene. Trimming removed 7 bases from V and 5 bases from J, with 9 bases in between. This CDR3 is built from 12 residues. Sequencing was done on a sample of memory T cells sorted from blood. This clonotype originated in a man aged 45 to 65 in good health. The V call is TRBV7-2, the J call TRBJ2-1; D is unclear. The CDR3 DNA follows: TGTGCCAGCAACCGACGGAACAATGAGCAGTTCTTC. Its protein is CASNRRNNEQFF.